Reported below is one T cell receptor beta chain. What it binds is unknown. One entry per CDR3 protein results from TCRdb running MiXCR on the RACE reads. The sample has 300,000 to 400,000 distinct CDR3 sequences, around 7% seen once. This sample was taken from a study of human T cells and chemical hapten exposure. Regarding the study as a whole: DPC sensitization left the count of TCRs above 1 in 1000 unchanged.

In germline, CDR1 is MNHEY, CDR2 SVGEGT. The CDR3 totals 13 residues. Between the trimmed V and J ends, which lost 6 bases and 8 bases, there was a span of 16 bases. Time point reported: patch test 1, 2 weeks after DPC sensitization. Treatment defined: therapeutic diphenylcyclopropenone sensitization with weekly scalp DPC. Donors, patients with alopecia ranging from 18 to 70 years old and judged suitable for DPC, provided samples. V is TRBV6-2 or TRBV6-3 and J is TRBJ1-1, with a possible D match to TRBD1 (6 bases). This specimen was whole blood, taken in connection with sensitization to the hapten diphenylcyclopropenone (DPC). This clonotype originated in a woman in her late teens or twenties with alopecia areata. Some clones in this sample may be carry-over from other donors' samples. CDR3 sequence (DNA): TGTGCCAGCAGCCTTAGACAGGAGGGAGAAGCTTTCTTT. Protein: CASSLRQEGEAFF.